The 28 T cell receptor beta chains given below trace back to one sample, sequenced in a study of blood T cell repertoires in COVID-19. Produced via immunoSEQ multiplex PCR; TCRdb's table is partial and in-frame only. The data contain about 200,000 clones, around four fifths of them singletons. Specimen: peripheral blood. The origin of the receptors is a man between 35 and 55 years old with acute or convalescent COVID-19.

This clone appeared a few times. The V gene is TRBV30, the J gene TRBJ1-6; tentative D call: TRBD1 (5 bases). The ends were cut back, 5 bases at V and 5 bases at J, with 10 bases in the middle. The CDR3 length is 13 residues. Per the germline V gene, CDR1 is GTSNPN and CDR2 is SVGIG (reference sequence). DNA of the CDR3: TGTGCCTGGTCAGGGAACAATAATTCACCCCTCCACTTT. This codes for CAWSGNNNSPLHF.

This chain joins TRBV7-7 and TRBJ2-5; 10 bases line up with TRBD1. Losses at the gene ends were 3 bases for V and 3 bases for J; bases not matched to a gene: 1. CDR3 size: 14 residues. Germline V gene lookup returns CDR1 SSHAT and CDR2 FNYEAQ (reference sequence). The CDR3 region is CASSLGTGEETQYF. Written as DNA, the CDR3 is TGTGCCAGCAGCTTGGGGACAGGGGAAGAGACCCAGTACTTC.

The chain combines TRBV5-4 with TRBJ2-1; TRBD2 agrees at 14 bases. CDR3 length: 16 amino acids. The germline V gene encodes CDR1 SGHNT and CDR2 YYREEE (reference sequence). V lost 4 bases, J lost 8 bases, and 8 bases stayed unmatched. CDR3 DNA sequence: TGTGCCAGCAGCCCCGCGACTAGCGGGAGGGTCTATGAGCAGTTCTTC. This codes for CASSPATSGRVYEQFF. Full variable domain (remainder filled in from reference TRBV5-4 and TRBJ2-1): ETGVTQSPTHLIKTRGQQVTLRCSSQSGHNTVSWYQQALGQGPQFIFQYYREEENGRGNFPPRFSGLQFPNYSSELNVNALELDDSALYLCASSPATSGRVYEQFFGPGTRLTVL.

For the CDR3, the DNA is TGTGCCAGCAGCCGGACGGGGACAGGGCTAAATTCACCCCTCCACTTT. Its translation: CASSRTGTGLNSPLHF. The chain has TRBV3-1 (or the pseudogene TRBV3-2) and TRBJ1-6; 9 bases align to TRBD1. Germline values: CDR1 LGHDT, CDR2 YNNKEL (reference sequence). The V segment lost 4 bases and the J segment 7 bases; nucleotides outside the gene matches: 8. The CDR3 totals 16 residues.

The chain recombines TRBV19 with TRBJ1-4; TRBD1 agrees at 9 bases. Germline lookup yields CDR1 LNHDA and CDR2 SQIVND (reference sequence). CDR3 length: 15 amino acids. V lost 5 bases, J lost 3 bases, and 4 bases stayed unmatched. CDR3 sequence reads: CASSEGTGSNEKLFF. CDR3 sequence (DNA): TGTGCCAGTAGTGAAGGGACAGGGTCTAATGAAAAACTGTTTTTT. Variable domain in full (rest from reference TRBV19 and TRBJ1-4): DGGITQSPKYLFRKEGQNVTLSCEQNLNHDAMYWYRQDPGQGLRLIYYSQIVNDFQKGDIAEGYSVSREKKESFPLTVTSAQKNPTAFYLCASSEGTGSNEKLFFGSGTQLSVL.

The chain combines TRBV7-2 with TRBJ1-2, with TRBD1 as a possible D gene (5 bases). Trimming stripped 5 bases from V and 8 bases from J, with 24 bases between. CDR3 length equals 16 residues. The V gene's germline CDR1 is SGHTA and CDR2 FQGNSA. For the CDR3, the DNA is TGTGCCAGCAGCCCTGAGTTGACAGCACTCTATGGGGGCTACACCTTC. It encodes CASSPELTALYGGYTF.

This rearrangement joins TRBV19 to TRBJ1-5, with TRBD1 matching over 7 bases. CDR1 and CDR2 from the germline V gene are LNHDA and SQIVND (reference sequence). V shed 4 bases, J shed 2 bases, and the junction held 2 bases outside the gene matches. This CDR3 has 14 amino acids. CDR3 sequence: CASSTDRGNQPQHF. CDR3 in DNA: TGTGCCAGTAGTACTGACAGGGGCAATCAGCCCCAGCATTTT. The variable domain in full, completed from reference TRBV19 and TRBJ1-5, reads DGGITQSPKYLFRKEGQNVTLSCEQNLNHDAMYWYRQDPGQGLRLIYYSQIVNDFQKGDIAEGYSVSREKKESFPLTVTSAQKNPTAFYLCASSTDRGNQPQHFGDGTRLSIL.

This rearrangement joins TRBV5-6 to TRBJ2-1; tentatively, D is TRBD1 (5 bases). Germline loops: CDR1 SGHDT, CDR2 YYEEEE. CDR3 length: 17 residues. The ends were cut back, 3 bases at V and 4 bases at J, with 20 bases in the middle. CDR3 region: CASSYGHPFRPYNEQFF. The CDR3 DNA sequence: TGTGCCAGCAGCTATGGACACCCTTTTAGGCCATACAATGAGCAGTTCTTC. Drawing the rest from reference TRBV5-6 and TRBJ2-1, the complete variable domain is DAGVTQSPTHLIKTRGQQVTLRCSPKSGHDTVSWYQQALGQGPQFIFQYYEEEERQRGNFPDRFSGHQFPNYSSELNVNALLLGDSALYLCASSYGHPFRPYNEQFFGPGTRLTVL.

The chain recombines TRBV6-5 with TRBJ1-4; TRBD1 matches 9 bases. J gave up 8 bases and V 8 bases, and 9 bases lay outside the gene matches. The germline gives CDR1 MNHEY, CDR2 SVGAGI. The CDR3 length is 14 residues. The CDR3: CASARGQGGEKLFF. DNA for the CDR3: TGTGCCAGCGCAAGGGGACAGGGTGGAGAAAAACTGTTTTTT.

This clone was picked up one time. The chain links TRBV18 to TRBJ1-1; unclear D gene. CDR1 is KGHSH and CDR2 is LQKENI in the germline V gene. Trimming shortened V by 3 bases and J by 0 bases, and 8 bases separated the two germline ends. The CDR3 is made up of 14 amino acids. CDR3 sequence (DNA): TGTGCCAGCTCACCCTCGGTGTTGAACACTGAAGCTTTCTTT. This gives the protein CASSPSVLNTEAFF.

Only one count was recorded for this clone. The CDR3, as DNA: TGTGCCAGCAGCCAAGATCAGGGAAGGGCCTACAATGAGCAGTTCTTC. Translating it yields CASSQDQGRAYNEQFF. This chain links TRBV3-1 (or the pseudogene TRBV3-2) with TRBJ2-1; weak D call: TRBD1 (5 bases). Germline loops: CDR1 LGHDT, CDR2 YNNKEL (reference sequence). V gave up 0 bases and J gave up 2 bases, with 11 bases separating them. The CDR3 is 16 residues long.

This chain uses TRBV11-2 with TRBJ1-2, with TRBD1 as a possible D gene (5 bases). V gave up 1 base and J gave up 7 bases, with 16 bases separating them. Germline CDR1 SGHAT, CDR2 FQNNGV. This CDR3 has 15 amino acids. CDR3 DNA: TGTGCCAGCAGCTTAGCCCCGGGACTGAAAGTTGGCTACACCTTC. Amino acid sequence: CASSLAPGLKVGYTF.

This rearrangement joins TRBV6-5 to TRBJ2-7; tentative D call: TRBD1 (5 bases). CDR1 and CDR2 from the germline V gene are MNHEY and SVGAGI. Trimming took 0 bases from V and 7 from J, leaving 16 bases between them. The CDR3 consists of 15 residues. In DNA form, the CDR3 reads TGTGCCAGCAGTTACTCGTTTGTCAGGGTGGAAGAGCAGTACTTC. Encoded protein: CASSYSFVRVEEQYF.

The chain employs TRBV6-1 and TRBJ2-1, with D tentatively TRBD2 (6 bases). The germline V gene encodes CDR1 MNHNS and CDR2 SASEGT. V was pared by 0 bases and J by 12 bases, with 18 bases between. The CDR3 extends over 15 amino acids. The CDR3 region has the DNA TGTGCCAGCAGTGAAGCGCTCTTTAGCGGACGAGGGCAGTTCTTC. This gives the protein CASSEALFSGRGQFF.

The DNA for the CDR3 is TGTGCCAGCAGTTTCAACCTAGCGGGGCCTTCCTACAATGAGCAGTTCTTC. Its translation is CASSFNLAGPSYNEQFF. V usage is TRBV28 and J usage is TRBJ2-1, with 9 positions matching TRBD2. The ends lost 3 bases at V and 1 base at J; junction bases unmatched: 7. The CDR3 totals 17 residues. CDR1 is MDHEN, CDR2 SYDVKM, per germline.

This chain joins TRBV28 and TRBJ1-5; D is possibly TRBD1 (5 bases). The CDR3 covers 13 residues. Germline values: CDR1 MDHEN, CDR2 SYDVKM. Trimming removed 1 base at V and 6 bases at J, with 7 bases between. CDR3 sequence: CASSLSGVQPQHF. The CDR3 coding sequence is TGTGCCAGCAGTTTATCGGGGGTTCAGCCCCAGCATTTT. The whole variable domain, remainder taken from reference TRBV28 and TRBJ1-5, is DVKVTQSSRYLVKRTGEKVFLECVQDMDHENMFWYRQDPGLGLRLIYFSYDVKMKEKGDIPEGYSVSREKKERFSLILESASTNQTSMYLCASSLSGVQPQHFGDGTRLSIL.

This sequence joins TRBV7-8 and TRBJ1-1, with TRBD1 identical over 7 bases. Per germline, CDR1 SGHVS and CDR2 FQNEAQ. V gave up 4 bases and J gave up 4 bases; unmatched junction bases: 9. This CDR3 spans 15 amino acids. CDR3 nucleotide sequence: TGTGCCAGCAGCTCCCGACAGGGAAGGAGCACTGAAGCTTTCTTT. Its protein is CASSSRQGRSTEAFF.

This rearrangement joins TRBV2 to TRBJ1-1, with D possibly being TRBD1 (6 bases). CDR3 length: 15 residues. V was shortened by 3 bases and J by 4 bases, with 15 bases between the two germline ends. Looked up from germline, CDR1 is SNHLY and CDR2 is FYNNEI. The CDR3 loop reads CASSDQGLLSTEAFF. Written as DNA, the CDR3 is TGTGCCAGCAGTGACCAGGGGCTCTTATCCACTGAAGCTTTCTTT.

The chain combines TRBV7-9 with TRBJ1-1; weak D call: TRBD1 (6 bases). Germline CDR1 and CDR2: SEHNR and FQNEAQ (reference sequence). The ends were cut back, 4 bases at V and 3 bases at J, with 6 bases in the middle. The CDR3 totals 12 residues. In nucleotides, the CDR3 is TGTGCCAGCAGCTACAGGGACACTGAAGCTTTCTTT. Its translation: CASSYRDTEAFF. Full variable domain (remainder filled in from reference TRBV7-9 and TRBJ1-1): DTGVSQNPRHKITKRGQNVTFRCDPISEHNRLYWYRQTLGQGPEFLTYFQNEAQLEKSRLLSDRFSAERPKGSFSTLEIQRTEQGDSAMYLCASSYRDTEAFFGQGTRLTVV.

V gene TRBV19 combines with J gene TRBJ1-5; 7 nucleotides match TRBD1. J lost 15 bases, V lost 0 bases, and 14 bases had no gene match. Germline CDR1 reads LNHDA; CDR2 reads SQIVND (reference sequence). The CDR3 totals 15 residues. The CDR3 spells CASSIEGTVSAPRHF. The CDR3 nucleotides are TGTGCCAGTAGTATAGAGGGGACAGTATCAGCCCCTAGGCATTTT.

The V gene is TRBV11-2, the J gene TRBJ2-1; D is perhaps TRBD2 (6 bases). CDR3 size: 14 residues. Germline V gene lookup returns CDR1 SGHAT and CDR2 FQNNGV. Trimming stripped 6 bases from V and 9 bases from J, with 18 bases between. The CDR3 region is CASRSDDSAGEQFF. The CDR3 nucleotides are TGTGCCAGCAGATCGGATGACTCAGCGGGTGAGCAGTTCTTC. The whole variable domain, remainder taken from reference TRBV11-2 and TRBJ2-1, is EAGVAQSPRYKIIEKRQSVAFWCNPISGHATLYWYQQILGQGPKLLIQFQNNGVVDDSQLPKDRFSAERLKGVDSTLKIQPAKLEDSAVYLCASRSDDSAGEQFFGPGTRLTVL.

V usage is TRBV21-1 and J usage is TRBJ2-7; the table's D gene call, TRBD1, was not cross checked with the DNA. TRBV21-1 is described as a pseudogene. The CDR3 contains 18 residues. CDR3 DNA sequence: TGTGCCATCCGGTTCTCGCTTAACACAGGGGGCAACACCTACGAGCAGTACTTC. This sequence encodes CAIRFSLNTGGNTYEQYF.

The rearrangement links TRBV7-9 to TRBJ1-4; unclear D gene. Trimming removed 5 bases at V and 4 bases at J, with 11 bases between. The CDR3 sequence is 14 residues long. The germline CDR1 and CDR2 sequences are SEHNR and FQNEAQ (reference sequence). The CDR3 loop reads CASSPLAVNEKLFF. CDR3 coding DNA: TGTGCCAGCAGCCCTCTGGCAGTTAATGAAAAACTGTTTTTT.

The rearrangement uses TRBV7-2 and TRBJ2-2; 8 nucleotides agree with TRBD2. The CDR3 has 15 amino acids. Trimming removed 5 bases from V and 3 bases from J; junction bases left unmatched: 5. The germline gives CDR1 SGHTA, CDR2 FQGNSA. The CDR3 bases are TGTGCCAGCAGCCGTAGCGGGACCGACACCGGGGAGCTGTTTTTT. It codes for CASSRSGTDTGELFF.

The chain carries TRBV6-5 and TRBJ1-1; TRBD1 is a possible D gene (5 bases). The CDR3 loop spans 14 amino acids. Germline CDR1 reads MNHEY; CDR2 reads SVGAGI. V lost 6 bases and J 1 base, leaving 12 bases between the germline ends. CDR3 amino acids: CASRGRRENTEAFF. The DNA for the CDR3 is TGTGCCAGCAGAGGACGCAGGGAGAACACTGAAGCTTTCTTT.

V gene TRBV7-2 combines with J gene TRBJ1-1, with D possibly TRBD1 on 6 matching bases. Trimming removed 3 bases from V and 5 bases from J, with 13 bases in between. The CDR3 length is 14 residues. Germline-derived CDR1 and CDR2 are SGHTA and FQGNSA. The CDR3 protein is CASSFRGRGTEAFF. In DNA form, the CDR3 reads TGTGCCAGCAGCTTCAGGGGAAGAGGGACTGAAGCTTTCTTT.

CDR3 in DNA: TGTGCCAGCAGAGCTTCAGGGGGCGGCTACGAGCAGTACTTC. This codes for CASRASGGGYEQYF. This chain links TRBV6-5 with TRBJ2-7; 8 nucleotides agree with TRBD1. Germline V gene sequence: CDR1 MNHEY, CDR2 SVGAGI. V lost 6 bases to trimming and J lost 3 bases; unmatched junction nucleotides: 7. The CDR3 is 14 residues long.

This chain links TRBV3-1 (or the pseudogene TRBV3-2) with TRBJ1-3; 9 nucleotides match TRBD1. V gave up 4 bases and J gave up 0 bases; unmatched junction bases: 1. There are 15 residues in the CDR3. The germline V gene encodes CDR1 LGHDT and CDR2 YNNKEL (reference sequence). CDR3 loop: CASSRQGDSGNTIYF. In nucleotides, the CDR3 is TGTGCCAGCAGCCGACAGGGGGACTCTGGAAACACCATATATTTT.